These 17 T cell receptor beta chains came from one sample sequenced in a study of OX40 agonist ivuxolimab in advanced cancers. Libraries were prepared by immunoSEQ multiplex PCR; TCRdb keeps only in-frame clonotypes and omits some of them. This sample has about 62,000 clones, with about 79% found just once. This material consisted of CD4+ or CD8+ T cells sorted from blood, taken in a trial of the OX40 agonist ivuxolimab. The source of these receptors is an adult with an advanced solid tumor such as melanoma, head and neck, liver or kidney cancer.

The V and J genes are TRBV7-2 and TRBJ1-4; D possibly corresponds to TRBD1 (5 bases). Germline assignment: CDR1 SGHTA and CDR2 FQGNSA. Trimming stripped 1 base from V and 3 bases from J, with 9 bases between. There are 15 residues in the CDR3. The CDR3 coding sequence is TGTGCCAGCAGCTTAGAGGGGAGAGCTAATGAAAAACTGTTTTTT. It translates to CASSLEGRANEKLFF.

This chain joins TRBV27 and TRBJ2-3; D not resolved. Germline V CDR1 and CDR2: MNHEY, SMNVEV (reference sequence). The CDR3 spans 15 residues. V gave up 3 bases and J gave up 6 bases, with 16 bases separating them. In DNA, the CDR3 is TGTGCCAGCAGTTTCTTGCCCAACGGCTTGGATACGCAGTATTTT. Its protein product is CASSFLPNGLDTQYF.

The chain recombines TRBV15 with TRBJ1-4; D remains unclear. Trimming left V 1 base short and J 8 bases short, with 14 bases between. The CDR3 has 15 amino acids. Germline CDR1 LNHNV, CDR2 YYDKDF (reference sequence). As DNA, the CDR3 is TGTGCCACCAGCAGAGTTGGGGTGGGAACGGAAAAACTGTTTTTT. This codes for CATSRVGVGTEKLFF.

In this sample, this clone turned up once. V gene TRBV10-3 combines with J gene TRBJ2-5, with D uncertain. The CDR3 extends over 13 amino acids. With 10 bases removed from V and 3 bases from J, the gap between germline ends came to 15 bases. The V gene's germline CDR1 is ENHRY and CDR2 SYGVKD. The chain's CDR3 is CATAERQKETQYF. CDR3 nucleotides: TGTGCCACTGCGGAGAGACAAAAAGAGACCCAGTACTTC.

The rearrangement joins TRBV15 to TRBJ2-3; possible D gene TRBD1, 5 bases. The germline V and J ends were trimmed by 3 bases and 0 bases, with 13 bases remaining between them. The CDR3 has 16 amino acids. Looked up from germline, CDR1 is LNHNV and CDR2 is YYDKDF (reference sequence). In DNA, the CDR3 is TGTGCCACCAGCAGGGGCCGAGACAGAAGCACAGATACGCAGTATTTT. This sequence encodes CATSRGRDRSTDTQYF.

This rearrangement joins TRBV7-3 to TRBJ2-1, with TRBD2 as a possible D gene (5 bases). The V and J ends lost 1 base and 8 bases respectively, with 15 bases between them. Germline-derived CDR1 and CDR2 are SGHTA and FQGTGA. The CDR3 is made up of 15 amino acids. Written as DNA, the CDR3 is TGTGCCAGCAGCTTAAGTGAGGGTTCATTCCATGAGCAGTTCTTC. This translates into CASSLSEGSFHEQFF.

The V and J genes are TRBV27 and TRBJ2-1; a weak D match, TRBD2 (7 bases). V lost 6 bases and J 0 bases, leaving 15 bases between the germline ends. Per germline, CDR1 MNHEY and CDR2 SMNVEV (reference sequence). This CDR3 has 16 residues. The DNA for the CDR3 is TGTGCCAGCAGCCCCTTGCGGGGGCTCTCCTACAATGAGCAGTTCTTC. It encodes CASSPLRGLSYNEQFF.

The gene calls are TRBV7-6 and TRBJ2-1, with 8 bases identical to TRBD2. Germline lookup yields CDR1 SGHVS and CDR2 FNYEAQ. The CDR3 totals 18 residues. V shed 0 bases and J 7 bases; nucleotides not matched to a gene: 14. The CDR3 loop reads CASSLAPPGAGEENEQFF. As DNA, the CDR3 is TGTGCCAGCAGCTTAGCCCCTCCCGGAGCGGGGGAGGAAAATGAGCAGTTCTTC.

V and J are TRBV4-2 and TRBJ2-2; 7 nucleotides agree with TRBD1. The CDR3 totals 15 residues. The ends lost 2 bases at V and 5 bases at J; junction bases unmatched: 5. The germline V gene has CDR1 LGHNA and CDR2 YNFKEQ. In nucleotides, the CDR3 is TGTGCCAGCAGCCAATTTGAACAGGGGACCGGGGAGCTGTTTTTT. It specifies CASSQFEQGTGELFF.

The rearrangement links TRBV7-8 to TRBJ2-5; no clear D. CDR1 and CDR2 from the germline V gene are SGHVS and FQNEAQ. V was pared by 1 base and J by 1 base, with 16 bases between. CDR3 length equals 17 residues. The CDR3 protein is CASSLVMPAKSQETQYF. In DNA, the CDR3 is TGTGCCAGCAGCTTAGTCATGCCAGCCAAGAGCCAAGAGACCCAGTACTTC.

This chain uses TRBV7-8 with TRBJ1-1; 7 bases are a match to TRBD1. Germline values: CDR1 SGHVS, CDR2 FQNEAQ. Trimming removed 2 bases from V and 2 bases from J; junction bases left unmatched: 5. This CDR3 spans 15 amino acids. CDR3 DNA sequence: TGTGCCAGCAGCTTAAGGGACAGAACCAACACTGAAGCTTTCTTT. Protein: CASSLRDRTNTEAFF.

The chain couples TRBV6-5 to TRBJ2-3; possibly TRBD1 or TRBD2 for D (6 bases each). The ends were cut back, 5 bases at V and 3 bases at J, with 9 bases in the middle. The germline CDR1 and CDR2 sequences are MNHEY and SVGAGI. The CDR3 has 13 residues. The CDR3 here is CASSRGVTDTQYF. DNA of the CDR3: TGTGCCAGCAGTAGGGGGGTGACAGATACGCAGTATTTT.

The V call is TRBV2, the J call TRBJ2-4; 8 bases match TRBD1. V lost 3 bases and J lost 0; bases outside the gene matches: 7. Germline V gene data show CDR1 as SNHLY and CDR2 as FYNNEI. The CDR3 contains 17 residues. The CDR3 nucleotides are TGTGCCAGCAGTGACTACGGACAGGGAAGAGCCAAAAACATTCAGTACTTC. Translating gives CASSDYGQGRAKNIQYF.

The CDR3 is CATHLGGRSMNTEAFF. The CDR3 DNA sequence: TGTGCCACCCACCTTGGGGGGCGATCTATGAACACTGAAGCTTTCTTT. The V and J genes are TRBV5-4 and TRBJ1-1; D possibly corresponds to TRBD1 (6 bases). This CDR3 is built from 16 residues. V lost 9 bases and J 0 bases, leaving 21 bases between the germline ends. Germline assignment: CDR1 SGHNT and CDR2 YYREEE (reference sequence).

The count of this clone is one. The chain has TRBV11-2 and TRBJ2-3; D not resolved. Germline values: CDR1 SGHAT, CDR2 FQNNGV. This CDR3 is built from 16 residues. V was cut by 3 bases and J by 4 bases, with 17 bases left in between. The CDR3 protein is CASSFSLASFSDTQYF. In nucleotides, the CDR3 is TGTGCCAGCAGCTTTAGTCTGGCTAGTTTCTCAGATACGCAGTATTTT.

This clone was seen a handful of times. V gene TRBV5-1 combines with J gene TRBJ2-1; 10 nucleotides align to TRBD1. Germline CDR1 reads SGHRS; CDR2 reads YFSETQ. The CDR3 has 15 amino acids. V dropped 1 base and J dropped 9; count of bases not matched to a gene: 7. In DNA, the CDR3 is TGCGCCAGCAGCTTGTCGAGGACAGGGGGAGGTGAGCAGTTCTTC. This gives the protein CASSLSRTGGGEQFF. The whole variable domain, filled in from reference TRBV5-1 and TRBJ2-1, reads KAGVTQTPRYLIKTRGQQVTLSCSPISGHRSVSWYQQTPGQGLQFLFEYFSETQRNKGNFPGRFSGRQFSNSRSEMNVSTLELGDSALYLCASSLSRTGGGEQFFGPGTRLTVL.

This chain links TRBV5-1 with TRBJ2-3; D gene uncertain. The length of the CDR3 is 15 residues. The V end lost 0 bases, the J end lost 2 bases, and 10 bases lay between the germline ends. In germline, CDR1 is SGHRS, CDR2 YFSETQ. CDR3 coding DNA: TGCGCCAGCAGCTTGGTGGGTGATATCACAGATACGCAGTATTTT. Its translation is CASSLVGDITDTQYF.